The TCR beta chain under discussion was sequenced for a study of control samples from healthy donors and cancer patients. Of note for this clone: Other DNA variants within this sample encode the same CDR3.

The germline V gene has CDR1 LGHDT and CDR2 YNNKEL (reference sequence). With 6 bases removed from V and 2 bases from J, the gap between germline ends came to 16 bases. This CDR3 has 16 amino acids. The table came from immunoSEQ multiplex PCR; TCRdb's copy has only in-frame clones and leaves some out. This table holds fewer than 200,000 clones, about 93% found once. The rearrangement links TRBV3-1 (or the pseudogene TRBV3-2) to TRBJ1-4; no reliable D call. Sequencing used blood. The clonotype originates from a woman aged 60-70 years in good health. The CDR3 DNA follows: TGTGCCAGCAGTCCAGGAGGCGCGTCTACTAATGAAAAACTGTTTTTT. This sequence encodes CASSPGGASTNEKLFF.